This T cell receptor (beta chain) stems from a study of T-cell reconstitution after alpha-beta-depleted transplantation in children. The authors prepared the TCRbeta library with unique molecular identifiers. TCRdb re-called the PCR reads with MiXCR, one entry per CDR3 protein. The sample has about 900,000 distinct CDR3 sequences; around 30% are singletons. CDR1 is DFQATT and CDR2 is SNEGSKA in the germline V gene (reference sequence). This CDR3 region has 16 residues. Trimming cost V 6 bases and J 4 bases, with 25 bases left between them. The TCR originated in a boy under three years old who had a stem cell transplant for SCID, so the T cells may come from the graft donor. The starting material was PBMCs, mostly from graft donor cells, obtained 360 days after TCRalphabeta/CD19-depleted stem cell transplant. The chain links TRBV20-1 to TRBJ2-7; the D gene is possibly TRBD1 (5 bases). CDR3 DNA: TGCAGTGCCCACGATAAAGACCTAGACAGTGGGTACGAGCAGTACTTC. Its protein is CSAHDKDLDSGYEQYF.